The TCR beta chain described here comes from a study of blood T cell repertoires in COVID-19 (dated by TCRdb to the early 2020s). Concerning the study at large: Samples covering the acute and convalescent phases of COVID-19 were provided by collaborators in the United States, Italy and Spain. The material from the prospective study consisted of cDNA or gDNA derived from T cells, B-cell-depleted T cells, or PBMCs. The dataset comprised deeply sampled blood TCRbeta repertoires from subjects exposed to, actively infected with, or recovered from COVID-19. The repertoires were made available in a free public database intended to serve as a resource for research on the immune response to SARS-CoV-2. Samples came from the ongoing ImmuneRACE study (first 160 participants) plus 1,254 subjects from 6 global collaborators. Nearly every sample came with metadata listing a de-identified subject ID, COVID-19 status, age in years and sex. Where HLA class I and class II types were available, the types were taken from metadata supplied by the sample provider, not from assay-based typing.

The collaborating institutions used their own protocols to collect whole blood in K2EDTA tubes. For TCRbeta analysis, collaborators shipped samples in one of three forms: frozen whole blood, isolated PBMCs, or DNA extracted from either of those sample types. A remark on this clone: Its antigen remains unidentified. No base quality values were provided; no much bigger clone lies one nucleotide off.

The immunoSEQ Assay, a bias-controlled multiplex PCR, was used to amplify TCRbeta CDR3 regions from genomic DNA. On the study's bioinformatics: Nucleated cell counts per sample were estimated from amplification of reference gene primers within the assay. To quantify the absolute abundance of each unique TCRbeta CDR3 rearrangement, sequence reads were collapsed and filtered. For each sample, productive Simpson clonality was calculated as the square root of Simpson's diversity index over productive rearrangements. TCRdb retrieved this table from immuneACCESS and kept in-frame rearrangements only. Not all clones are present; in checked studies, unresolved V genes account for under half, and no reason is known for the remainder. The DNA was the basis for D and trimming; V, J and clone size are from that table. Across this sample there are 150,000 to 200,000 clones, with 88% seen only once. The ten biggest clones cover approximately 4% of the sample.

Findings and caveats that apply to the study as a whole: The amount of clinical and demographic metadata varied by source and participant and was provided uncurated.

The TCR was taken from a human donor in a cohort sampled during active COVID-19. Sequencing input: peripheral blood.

CDR3 protein: CASRTALYGYTF. The nucleotide sequence reads TGTGCCAGCAGGACAGCCCTCTATGGCTACACCTTC. The chain links TRBV6-5 with TRBJ1-2; tentative D gene TRBD1, with 5 bases matching. Its CDR3 holds 12 amino acids, cysteine through phenylalanine. Kept here is only the CDR3 DNA, which spans 36 bases and is read in frame from base 1. Between the V and J ends, shortened by 6 bases and 4 bases respectively, the junction contains 9 bases. Reading the germline V gene gives CDR1 MNHEY and CDR2 SVGAGI.